The count of the clone carrying this T cell receptor (beta chain) is one. The antigen is undetermined. Trimming took 3 bases from V and 2 from J, leaving 11 bases between them. This CDR3 has 14 amino acids. Germline loops: CDR1 DFQATT, CDR2 SNEGSKA (reference sequence). The sample comes from a study of T cell responses to AZD1222 COVID-19 vaccine. Study-level information: Second-dose groups at about 4 or about 12 weeks were pooled.

Sequencing used immunoSEQ multiplex PCR; TCRdb keeps in-frame clones, though not all of them. The sample lists about 150,000 clones; roughly nine tenths were seen once. The study's findings and limits: Every sample of the repertoires postdated the peak T cell response.

This TCR was recovered from an adult in good health. The sample in question was peripheral blood, obtained on day 0 of AZD1222 vaccination. The J gene is TRBJ1-5, the V gene TRBV20-1, with D perhaps TRBD1 (5 bases). As DNA, the CDR3 is TGCAGTGCTAGTAAGCAGGGTGGCAATCAGCCCCAGCATTTT. Protein product: CSASKQGGNQPQHF.